The rows below give T cell receptor beta chains drawn from one sample of a study of blood T cell repertoires in COVID-19. Some clones are missing from TCRdb's copy, which holds only in-frame ones; the method was immunoSEQ multiplex PCR. This table holds a few hundred thousand clones, nearly 90% found once. The specimen was peripheral blood. The source is a woman in her thirties or forties who had recovered from COVID-19. Both conserved end residues are part of each CDR3. D genes are given only for firm matches. Clone size is stated in some rows and not others, as once, few, many or a class when expanded.

v_call: TRBV2
clone_size: -
j_call: TRBJ2-7
d_call: TRBD2
cdr3_length: 14
cdr3_aa: CASSRGERYYEQYF
cdr3_nt: TGTGCCAGCAGCCGGGGGGAGAGGTACTACGAGCAGTACTTC

v_call: TRBV5-1
clone_size: -
j_call: TRBJ1-4
d_call: TRBD1
cdr3_length: 15
cdr3_aa: CASSLMGTGGEKLFF
cdr3_nt: TGCGCCAGCAGCTTGATGGGGACAGGGGGTGAAAAACTGTTTTTT

v_call: TRBV7-2
clone_size: -
j_call: TRBJ2-1
d_call: -
cdr3_length: 15
cdr3_aa: CASSFKAKSYNEQFF
cdr3_nt: TGTGCCAGCAGCTTTAAAGCAAAGAGTTACAATGAGCAGTTCTTC

v_call: TRBV11-2
clone_size: -
j_call: TRBJ1-1
d_call: TRBD1
cdr3_length: 16
cdr3_aa: CASSSPDRVLSTEAFF
cdr3_nt: TGTGCCAGCAGCTCTCCGGACAGGGTTTTGTCCACTGAAGCTTTCTTT

v_call: TRBV19
clone_size: -
j_call: TRBJ2-2
d_call: -
cdr3_length: 10
cdr3_aa: CASFRGELFF
cdr3_nt: TGTGCCAGTTTTCGCGGGGAGCTGTTTTTT

v_call: TRBV2
clone_size: once
j_call: TRBJ1-2
d_call: TRBD1
cdr3_length: 13
cdr3_aa: CASSGTGTDGYTF
cdr3_nt: TGTGCCAGCAGCGGGACCGGGACAGATGGCTACACCTTC

v_call: TRBV4-1
clone_size: -
j_call: TRBJ1-2
d_call: -
cdr3_length: 15
cdr3_aa: CASSQETGYNYGYTF
cdr3_nt: TGCGCCAGCAGCCAAGAGACAGGTTATAACTATGGCTACACCTTC

v_call: TRBV19
clone_size: -
j_call: TRBJ2-3
d_call: TRBD1
cdr3_length: 14
cdr3_aa: CASSKGQGTDTQYF
cdr3_nt: TGTGCCAGTAGTAAAGGACAGGGAACAGATACGCAGTATTTT

v_call: TRBV2
clone_size: -
j_call: TRBJ2-2
d_call: -
cdr3_length: 13
cdr3_aa: CASSALEDLGLFF
cdr3_nt: TGTGCCAGCAGCGCCCTGGAGGACCTGGGCCTGTTTTTT

v_call: TRBV11-3
clone_size: -
j_call: TRBJ2-6
d_call: -
cdr3_length: 15
cdr3_aa: CASSQTSSGANVLTF
cdr3_nt: TGTGCCAGCAGCCAGACATCCTCTGGGGCCAACGTCCTGACTTTC

v_call: TRBV7-8
clone_size: -
j_call: TRBJ1-5
d_call: -
cdr3_length: 15
cdr3_aa: CASSLTVYSNQPQHF
cdr3_nt: TGTGCCAGCAGCTTGACAGTTTATAGCAATCAGCCCCAGCATTTT

v_call: TRBV2
clone_size: -
j_call: TRBJ2-1
d_call: -
cdr3_length: 14
cdr3_aa: CASSDRGSYNEQFF
cdr3_nt: TGTGCCAGCAGTGATCGCGGGTCCTACAATGAGCAGTTCTTC

v_call: TRBV7-2
clone_size: -
j_call: TRBJ2-6
d_call: TRBD1
cdr3_length: 16
cdr3_aa: CASSYRTGVGANVLTF
cdr3_nt: TGTGCCAGCAGCTACCGCACAGGGGTCGGGGCCAACGTCCTGACTTTC

v_call: TRBV27
clone_size: -
j_call: TRBJ1-6
d_call: TRBD1
cdr3_length: 16
cdr3_aa: CASSSPSTGRMSPLHF
cdr3_nt: TGTGCCAGCAGTTCCCCATCGACAGGGAGAATGTCACCCCTCCACTTT

v_call: TRBV6-2/TRBV6-3
clone_size: -
j_call: TRBJ2-1
d_call: -
cdr3_length: 16
cdr3_aa: CASSYTLAPRGYEQFF
cdr3_nt: TGTGCCAGCAGTTACACACTAGCACCCAGAGGCTATGAGCAGTTCTTC

v_call: TRBV12-5
clone_size: few
j_call: TRBJ1-1
d_call: TRBD1
cdr3_length: 17
cdr3_aa: CASGTGGFFTRDTEAFF
cdr3_nt: TGTGCTAGTGGCACAGGGGGCTTTTTTACCCGGGACACTGAAGCTTTCTTT

v_call: TRBV13
clone_size: -
j_call: TRBJ2-1
d_call: -
cdr3_length: 14
cdr3_aa: CASRLQGGINEQFF
cdr3_nt: TGTGCCAGCAGACTACAGGGGGGGATCAATGAGCAGTTCTTC

v_call: TRBV9
clone_size: few
j_call: TRBJ1-6
d_call: -
cdr3_length: 15
cdr3_aa: CASSVGGGEDSPLHF
cdr3_nt: TGTGCCAGCAGCGTAGGGGGAGGGGAGGATTCACCCCTCCACTTT

v_call: TRBV29-1
clone_size: -
j_call: TRBJ2-3
d_call: TRBD1
cdr3_length: 13
cdr3_aa: CSVGQGASDTQYF
cdr3_nt: TGCAGCGTCGGACAGGGGGCATCAGATACGCAGTATTTT

v_call: TRBV24-1
clone_size: -
j_call: TRBJ2-2
d_call: TRBD1
cdr3_length: 16
cdr3_aa: CATSDPDRGSTGELFF
cdr3_nt: TGTGCCACCAGTGACCCGGACAGGGGAAGCACCGGGGAGCTGTTTTTT

v_call: TRBV7-2
clone_size: -
j_call: TRBJ1-1
d_call: TRBD1
cdr3_length: 13
cdr3_aa: CASSSQQGTEAFF
cdr3_nt: TGTGCCAGCAGCTCCCAACAGGGGACTGAAGCTTTCTTT

v_call: TRBV10-3
clone_size: -
j_call: TRBJ2-5
d_call: -
cdr3_length: 14
cdr3_aa: CAISKSTGEETQYF
cdr3_nt: TGTGCCATCAGTAAGTCGACAGGTGAGGAGACCCAGTACTTC

v_call: TRBV27
clone_size: -
j_call: TRBJ1-2
d_call: -
cdr3_length: 14
cdr3_aa: CASSSRGSNYGYTF
cdr3_nt: TGTGCCAGCAGTTCCCGAGGCTCTAACTATGGCTACACCTTC

v_call: TRBV14
clone_size: -
j_call: TRBJ2-7
d_call: TRBD1
cdr3_length: 15
cdr3_aa: CASSQVGQGTYEQYF
cdr3_nt: TGTGCCAGCAGCCAAGTTGGACAGGGGACGTACGAGCAGTACTTC

v_call: TRBV28
clone_size: -
j_call: TRBJ2-3
d_call: -
cdr3_length: 14
cdr3_aa: CASSLSQGLDTQYF
cdr3_nt: TGTGCCAGCAGTTTATCCCAGGGGTTAGATACGCAGTATTTT

v_call: TRBV3-1/TRBV3-2
clone_size: -
j_call: TRBJ1-4
d_call: TRBD1
cdr3_length: 20
cdr3_aa: CASSQDSGGTLLATNEKLFF
cdr3_nt: TGTGCCAGCAGCCAAGATTCAGGGGGAACCCTCCTTGCAACTAATGAAAAACTGTTTTTT

v_call: TRBV7-6
clone_size: -
j_call: TRBJ2-3
d_call: -
cdr3_length: 15
cdr3_aa: CASSSTGQITDTQYF
cdr3_nt: TGTGCCAGCAGCTCGACGGGACAAATCACAGATACGCAGTATTTT

v_call: TRBV2
clone_size: -
j_call: TRBJ2-7
d_call: TRBD1
cdr3_length: 14
cdr3_aa: CASSGQGVPYEQYF
cdr3_nt: TGTGCCAGCAGTGGGCAGGGGGTACCCTACGAGCAGTACTTC

v_call: TRBV4-1
clone_size: -
j_call: TRBJ2-7
d_call: TRBD2
cdr3_length: 14
cdr3_aa: CASSPRDYSYEQYF
cdr3_nt: TGCGCCAGCAGCCCGCGGGACTACTCCTACGAGCAGTACTTC

v_call: TRBV5-1
clone_size: once
j_call: TRBJ2-1
d_call: TRBD1
cdr3_length: 16
cdr3_aa: CASSLGDRGYYNEQFF
cdr3_nt: TGCGCCAGCAGCTTGGGTGACAGGGGGTATTACAATGAGCAGTTCTTC

v_call: TRBV5-1
clone_size: -
j_call: TRBJ2-7
d_call: -
cdr3_length: 17
cdr3_aa: CASSWTAGLDSTYEQYF
cdr3_nt: TGCGCCAGCAGCTGGACCGCCGGATTAGACAGCACCTACGAGCAGTACTTC

v_call: TRBV15
clone_size: -
j_call: TRBJ1-5
d_call: -
cdr3_length: 14
cdr3_aa: CATSRDRGNQPQHF
cdr3_nt: TGTGCCACCAGCAGAGATAGGGGGAATCAGCCCCAGCATTTT

v_call: TRBV7-9
clone_size: -
j_call: TRBJ2-2
d_call: TRBD1
cdr3_length: 14
cdr3_aa: CASSRQGNTGELFF
cdr3_nt: TGTGCCAGCAGTCGACAGGGGAACACCGGGGAGCTGTTTTTT

v_call: TRBV5-1
clone_size: few
j_call: TRBJ2-3
d_call: TRBD1
cdr3_length: 13
cdr3_aa: CASSWGQADTQYF
cdr3_nt: TGCGCCAGCAGCTGGGGACAGGCAGATACGCAGTATTTT

v_call: TRBV7-9
clone_size: -
j_call: TRBJ2-7
d_call: TRBD1
cdr3_length: 14
cdr3_aa: CASSFLHRGGEQYF
cdr3_nt: TGTGCCAGCAGCTTCCTACACAGGGGCGGCGAGCAGTACTTC

v_call: TRBV18
clone_size: -
j_call: TRBJ1-6
d_call: -
cdr3_length: 14
cdr3_aa: CASSPGQGNSPLHF
cdr3_nt: TGTGCCAGCTCACCAGGCCAGGGCAATTCACCCCTCCACTTT

v_call: TRBV30
clone_size: -
j_call: TRBJ1-1
d_call: -
cdr3_length: 13
cdr3_aa: CAWRLLGATEAFF
cdr3_nt: TGTGCCTGGAGACTCCTAGGGGCCACTGAAGCTTTCTTT

v_call: TRBV19
clone_size: few
j_call: TRBJ1-6
d_call: TRBD1
cdr3_length: 14
cdr3_aa: CASSGGTGGSPLHF
cdr3_nt: TGTGCCAGTAGTGGTGGGACAGGGGGTTCACCCCTCCACTTT

v_call: TRBV6-2/TRBV6-3
clone_size: once
j_call: TRBJ2-1
d_call: TRBD2
cdr3_length: 13
cdr3_aa: CASSSLAGNEQFF
cdr3_nt: TGTGCCAGCAGTTCTCTAGCGGGGAATGAGCAGTTCTTC

v_call: TRBV5-6
clone_size: -
j_call: TRBJ1-6
d_call: TRBD1
cdr3_length: 15
cdr3_aa: CASSLDTGVNSPLHF
cdr3_nt: TGTGCCAGCAGCTTGGATACAGGGGTTAATTCACCCCTCCACTTT

v_call: TRBV11-2
clone_size: -
j_call: TRBJ1-5
d_call: -
cdr3_length: 14
cdr3_aa: CAIKSRDKHQPQHF
cdr3_nt: TGTGCCATCAAATCCCGGGACAAACATCAGCCCCAGCATTTT

v_call: TRBV4-2
clone_size: -
j_call: TRBJ1-2
d_call: -
cdr3_length: 19
cdr3_aa: CASSQDLRATGSANYGYTF
cdr3_nt: TGTGCCAGCAGCCAAGATCTTCGTGCCACAGGTAGTGCTAACTATGGCTACACCTTC

v_call: TRBV9
clone_size: once
j_call: TRBJ2-2
d_call: -
cdr3_length: 16
cdr3_aa: CASSVVGRANTGELFF
cdr3_nt: TGTGCCAGCAGCGTAGTGGGGCGCGCGAACACCGGGGAGCTGTTTTTT

v_call: TRBV19
clone_size: -
j_call: TRBJ2-7
d_call: -
cdr3_length: 12
cdr3_aa: CASARRVDEQYF
cdr3_nt: TGTGCCAGTGCCCGCCGGGTCGACGAGCAGTACTTC

v_call: TRBV18
clone_size: -
j_call: TRBJ1-4
d_call: TRBD1
cdr3_length: 14
cdr3_aa: CASSPGQVNEKLFF
cdr3_nt: TGTGCCAGCTCACCGGGACAGGTTAATGAAAAACTGTTTTTT

v_call: TRBV7-9
clone_size: -
j_call: TRBJ1-2
d_call: -
cdr3_length: 14
cdr3_aa: CASSLRAESYGYTF
cdr3_nt: TGTGCCAGCAGCCTTAGAGCGGAGAGCTATGGCTACACCTTC

v_call: TRBV28
clone_size: -
j_call: TRBJ1-2
d_call: -
cdr3_length: 14
cdr3_aa: CASSSPRTFYGYTF
cdr3_nt: TGTGCCAGCAGTTCTCCCCGGACATTCTATGGCTACACCTTC

v_call: TRBV7-9
clone_size: -
j_call: TRBJ2-3
d_call: TRBD2
cdr3_length: 18
cdr3_aa: CASSTGTSGIFGADTQYF
cdr3_nt: TGTGCCAGCAGCACTGGGACTAGCGGGATTTTTGGCGCAGATACGCAGTATTTT

v_call: TRBV10-1
clone_size: -
j_call: TRBJ2-2
d_call: TRBD2
cdr3_length: 16
cdr3_aa: CASSELAGVETGELFF
cdr3_nt: TGCGCCAGCAGTGAACTAGCGGGAGTGGAAACCGGGGAGCTGTTTTTT

v_call: TRBV7-8
clone_size: -
j_call: TRBJ1-1
d_call: TRBD1
cdr3_length: 16
cdr3_aa: CASSFITGVGNTEAFF
cdr3_nt: TGTGCCAGCAGCTTCATAACAGGGGTCGGGAACACTGAAGCTTTCTTT

v_call: TRBV29-1
clone_size: -
j_call: TRBJ2-7
d_call: -
cdr3_length: 12
cdr3_aa: CSVGAGSYEQYF
cdr3_nt: TGCAGCGTTGGGGCCGGATCCTACGAGCAGTACTTC

v_call: TRBV29-1
clone_size: once
j_call: TRBJ1-1
d_call: -
cdr3_length: 11
cdr3_aa: CSVHLTSEAFF
cdr3_nt: TGCAGCGTTCACTTGACAAGTGAAGCTTTCTTT

v_call: TRBV29-1
clone_size: -
j_call: TRBJ1-4
d_call: TRBD1
cdr3_length: 14
cdr3_aa: CSAWTGQPNEKLFF
cdr3_nt: TGCAGCGCGTGGACGGGACAGCCTAATGAAAAACTGTTTTTT

v_call: TRBV11-2
clone_size: -
j_call: TRBJ2-1
d_call: -
cdr3_length: 12
cdr3_aa: CASSLGTNEQFF
cdr3_nt: TGTGCCAGCAGCTTAGGGACTAATGAGCAGTTCTTC